This TCR beta chain was observed in a study of Ad26.COV2.S vaccination and SARS-CoV-2 variants (dated by TCRdb to 2020 to 2023). Study-wide context: Donors in the vaccine arm were drawn from COV1001, a phase I-IIa trial of Ad26.COV2.S in healthy adults that was multicentre, randomized, double-blind and placebo-controlled. Trial participants were randomized into five groups of five, in which low-dose or high-dose Ad26.COV2.S was given once or twice, or placebo was given on both occasions. The TCR-sequenced set comprised about 32 samples: some 20 Ad26.COV2.S vaccine recipients, 5 placebo recipients and 8 SARS-CoV-2 convalescent individuals. Blinding of investigators to trial group allocation was maintained during experiments and outcome assessment. Dosing of Ad26.COV2.S was intramuscular, at either 5x10^10 or 1x10^11 viral particles, delivered as one shot or as two shots spaced 56 days apart. Sequencing of the TCRbeta repertoire served to evaluate the specificity and breadth of SARS-CoV-2-reactive T cell receptors following Ad26.COV2.S vaccination.

Taken with the paper, the label for treatment or condition translates to: about 20 received Ad26.COV2.S at low or high dose, single or two shots; several received placebo; per-sample allocation not given. For vaccine and placebo recipients, repertoires were sequenced using samples collected on day 63 after the first injection. Cohort 1b enrolled fewer than 30 adults aged 18-55 years at a single site in Boston, USA, between 29 July and 7 August 2020. Ad26.COV2.S consisted of a replication-incompetent adenovirus type 26 vector by which a prefusion-stabilized SARS-CoV-2 spike protein from the original Wuhan strain was expressed. TCRbeta CDR3 regions were sequenced with the immunoSEQ Assay. After extraction, genomic DNA underwent amplification by bias-controlled multiplex PCR, followed by high-throughput sequencing. Turning to the authors' computational methods: Collapsing and filtering of sequences were performed to quantify the absolute abundance of each unique TCRbeta CDR3 region. T cell fraction was estimated by normalizing TCRbeta template counts to usable DNA, which was measured by amplifying reference genes present in all nucleated cells. Repertoire TCRs were annotated as SARS-CoV-2-specific by exact matching of V gene, CDR3 amino acid sequence and J gene to a known reactive TCR set. The reference SARS-CoV-2 TCR set was derived from MIRA and filtered for enrichment in COVID-19-positive ImmuneCODE repertoires, a step that removed public or cross-reactive TCRs. Using the MIRA antigens, annotated TCRs were further analysed by specific ORF or by position within an ORF. Breadth was defined as the number of annotated unique rearrangements divided by the total number of unique productive rearrangements, and depth was defined as the summed frequency of the annotated unique rearrangements. Two-sided Wilcoxon rank-sum tests were used to compare TCR breadth between groups. This immuneACCESS table, as held by TCRdb, lists in-frame sequences with V and J called but not all clones. Of the missing ones, under half trace to an unresolved V gene in checked studies; the others have no known cause. V and J calls and clone size are those listed in that table; D and trimming were worked out from the DNA. A total of hundreds of thousands of clones appear in this sample, 90% of them only once. Of the sample, 10% to 15% falls within the top ten clones.

Results the study describes overall, beyond this receptor: The study lacked the statistical power to compare responses across vaccine doses or regimens. Vaccine and placebo recipients had comparable non-spike TCR breadth, which fits with the vaccine containing only spike. Ad26.COV2.S recipients had higher spike-specific TCR breadth than placebo recipients (P = 0.0014). It was noted by the authors that total T cell responses may have been underestimated by the TCR breadth and depth analyses. After vaccination, substantial breadth of spike-specific CD8+ and CD4+ T cell responses was reported.

On this clone itself: Its antigen target is currently unknown. No base quality values were provided; no much bigger clone lies one nucleotide off.

V sheds 4 bases and J sheds 1 base, leaving 5 bases between their ends. Including the terminal cysteine and phenylalanine, the CDR3 comprises 13 residues. This entry keeps only the CDR3 DNA: 39 bases, framed from base 1. The CDR1 and CDR2 encoded by the germline V gene are LGHNA and YSLEER. Recombination linked TRBV4-3 to TRBJ1-3; no D gene call is confident. The source material was peripheral blood, sampled in a trial of Ad26.COV2.S vaccine versus placebo. The clonotype comes from a person between 18 and 59 years old who received the Ad26.COV2.S COVID-19 vaccine or a placebo. Here the CDR3 is given as CASSPRSGNTIYF. The DNA reads as follows: TGCGCCAGCAGCCCCCGGTCTGGAAACACCATATATTTT.